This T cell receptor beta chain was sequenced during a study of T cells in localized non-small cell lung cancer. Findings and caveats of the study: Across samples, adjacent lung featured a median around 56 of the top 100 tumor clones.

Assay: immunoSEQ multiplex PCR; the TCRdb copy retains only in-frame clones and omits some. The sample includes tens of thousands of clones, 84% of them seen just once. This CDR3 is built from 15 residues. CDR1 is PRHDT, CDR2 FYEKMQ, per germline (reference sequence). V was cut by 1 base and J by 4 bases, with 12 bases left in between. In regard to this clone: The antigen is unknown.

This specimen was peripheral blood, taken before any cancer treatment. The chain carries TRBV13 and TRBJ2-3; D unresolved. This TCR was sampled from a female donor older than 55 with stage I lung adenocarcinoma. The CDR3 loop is CASSLVPIRADTQYF. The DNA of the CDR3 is TGTGCCAGCAGCTTAGTACCCATAAGGGCAGATACGCAGTATTTT.